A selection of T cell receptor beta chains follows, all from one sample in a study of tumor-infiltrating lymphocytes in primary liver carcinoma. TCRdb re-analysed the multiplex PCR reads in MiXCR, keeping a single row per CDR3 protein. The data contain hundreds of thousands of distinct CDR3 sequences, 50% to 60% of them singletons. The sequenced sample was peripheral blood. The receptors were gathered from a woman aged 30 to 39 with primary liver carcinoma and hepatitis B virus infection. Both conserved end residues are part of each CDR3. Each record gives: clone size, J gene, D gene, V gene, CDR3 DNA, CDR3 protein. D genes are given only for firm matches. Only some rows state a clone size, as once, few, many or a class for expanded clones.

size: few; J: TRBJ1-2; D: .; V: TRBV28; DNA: TGTGCCAGCAGTTCAGGGTCCGGAGGCGTGCGTGGCTACACCTTC; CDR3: CASSSGSGGVRGYTF
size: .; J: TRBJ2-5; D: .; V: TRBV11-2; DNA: TGTGCCAGCAGCTTAGGACTAACTGGGACGGGAGAGACCCAGTGCTTC; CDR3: CASSLGLTGTGETQCF
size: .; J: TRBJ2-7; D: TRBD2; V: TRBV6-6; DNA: TGTGTCAGCAGTTCGGAGACTAGCGGTTACGAGCAGTACTTC; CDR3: CVSSSETSGYEQYF
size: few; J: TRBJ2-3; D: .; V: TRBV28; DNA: TGTGCCAACAGTAGCGGATGGTTCACAGATACGCAGTATTTT; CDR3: CANSSGWFTDTQYF
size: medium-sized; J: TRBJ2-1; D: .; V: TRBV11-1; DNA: TGTGCCAGCAGCTTCTCCCCCGCAAGGGGGAATGAGCAGTTCTTC; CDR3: CASSFSPARGNEQFF
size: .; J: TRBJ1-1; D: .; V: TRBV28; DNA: TGTGCCAGCAGTTTATTAAGACAGAACACTGAAGCTTTCTTT; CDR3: CASSLLRQNTEAFF
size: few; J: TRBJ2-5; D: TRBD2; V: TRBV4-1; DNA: TGCGCCACGTCCCTAGCGGGCTCAAGGGGGGAGACCCAGTACTTC; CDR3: CATSLAGSRGETQYF
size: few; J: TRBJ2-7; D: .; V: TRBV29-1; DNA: TGCAGCGCCCAACGGACCGGATCTACCGAGCAGTACTTC; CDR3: CSAQRTGSTEQYF
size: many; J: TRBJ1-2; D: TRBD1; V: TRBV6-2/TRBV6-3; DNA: TGTGCCAGCCGGGACAGGGGAGTATCCTACTATGGCTACACCTTC; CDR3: CASRDRGVSYYGYTF
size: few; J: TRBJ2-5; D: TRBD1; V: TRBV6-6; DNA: TGTGCCAGCAGAGATGGACAGGGGAAAGAGACCCAGTACTTC; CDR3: CASRDGQGKETQYF
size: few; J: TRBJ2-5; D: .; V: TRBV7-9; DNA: TGTGCCAGCAGCTCTGATCCGCGCGTTGGGGGGCTGGGGACCCAGTACTTC; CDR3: CASSSDPRVGGLGTQYF
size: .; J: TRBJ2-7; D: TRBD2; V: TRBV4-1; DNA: TGCGCCAGCAGCCAATCGACCGAACTAGCGGGAAATGAGCAGTACTTC; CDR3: CASSQSTELAGNEQYF
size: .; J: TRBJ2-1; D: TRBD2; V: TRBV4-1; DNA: TGCGCCAGCAGCCAAGATGACGCGGCGGGAGGGGCCAATGAGCAGTCCTTC; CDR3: CASSQDDAAGGANEQSF
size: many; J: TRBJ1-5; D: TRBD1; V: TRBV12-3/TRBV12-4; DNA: TGTGCCAGCAGCCCACAGGGGGGGCAGCCCCAGCATTTT; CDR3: CASSPQGGQPQHF
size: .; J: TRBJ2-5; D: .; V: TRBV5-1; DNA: TGCGCCAGCAGCGCCTCGACTATAGGGGAGACCCAGTACTTC; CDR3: CASSASTIGETQYF
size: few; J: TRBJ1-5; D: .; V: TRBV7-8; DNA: TGTGCCAGCAGCATCAGGGGTAGCAATCAGCCCCAGCATTTT; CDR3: CASSIRGSNQPQHF
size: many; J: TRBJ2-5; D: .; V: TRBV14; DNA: TGTGCCAGCAGCCGAATATCCTCGTCGGCCCAGTACTTC; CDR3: CASSRISSSAQYF
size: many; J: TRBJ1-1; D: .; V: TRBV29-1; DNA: TGCAGCGTTGCTCCAGAGAACACTGAAGCTTTCTTT; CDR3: CSVAPENTEAFF
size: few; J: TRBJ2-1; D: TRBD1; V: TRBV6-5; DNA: TGTGCCAGCAGTCGGACAGGGGGCGCCAACAATGAGCAGTTCTTC; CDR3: CASSRTGGANNEQFF
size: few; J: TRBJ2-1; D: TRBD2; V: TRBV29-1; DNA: TGCAGCGTTGAAGGAGTAGCGGGGATATACAATGAGCAGTTCTTC; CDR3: CSVEGVAGIYNEQFF
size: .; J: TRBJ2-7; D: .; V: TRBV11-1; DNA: TGTGCCAACAGCCAAGGTATCACAACGTACGAGCAGTACTTC; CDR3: CANSQGITTYEQYF
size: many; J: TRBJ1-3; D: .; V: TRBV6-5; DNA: TGTGCCAGCAGACTAACGTCAGGGACTGGAAACACCATATATTTT; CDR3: CASRLTSGTGNTIYF
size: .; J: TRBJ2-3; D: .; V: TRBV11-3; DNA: TGTGCCAGCTGCTTCAATGAAGATACGCAGTATTTT; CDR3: CASCFNEDTQYF
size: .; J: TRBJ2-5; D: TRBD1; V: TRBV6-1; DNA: TGTGCCAGCAGATTTTGGCAGGGGGAAGAGACCCAGTACTTC; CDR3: CASRFWQGEETQYF
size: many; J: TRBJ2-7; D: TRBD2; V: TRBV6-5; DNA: TGTGCCAGCAGTAATAGCGGGAGAATCTACGAGCAGTACTTC; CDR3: CASSNSGRIYEQYF
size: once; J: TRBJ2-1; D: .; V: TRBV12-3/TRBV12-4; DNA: TGTGCCAGCAGTTTATCAGGGGCATCCTACAATGAGCAGCTCTTC; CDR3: CASSLSGASYNEQLF
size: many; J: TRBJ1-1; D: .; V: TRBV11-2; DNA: TGTGCCAGCACCACCCTCGTAACAGGTGAAGCTTTCTTT; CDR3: CASTTLVTGEAFF
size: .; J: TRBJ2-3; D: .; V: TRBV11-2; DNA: TGTGCAAGCAGCTTAGATCAAGGCGCGACGCGGTACTTT; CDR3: CASSLDQGATRYF
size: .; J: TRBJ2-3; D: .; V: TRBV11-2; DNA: TGTGCCAGCAACATAGTTGGGGGAGATACGCAGTATTTT; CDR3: CASNIVGGDTQYF
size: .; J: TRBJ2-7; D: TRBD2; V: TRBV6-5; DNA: TGTGCCAGCAGTTATGGTGGACTAGTGGGAGACGAGCGGTACTTC; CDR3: CASSYGGLVGDERYF
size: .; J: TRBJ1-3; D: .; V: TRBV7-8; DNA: TGTGTCAGCAGCCCCGGGGCCGGGATCGGAAACACCATATATTTT; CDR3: CVSSPGAGIGNTIYF
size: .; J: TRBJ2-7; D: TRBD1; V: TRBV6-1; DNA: TGTGTCAACACTTCTCCAACAGGGGCTGACGAGCAGTACTTC; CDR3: CVNTSPTGADEQYF
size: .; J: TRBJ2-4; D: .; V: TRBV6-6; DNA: TGTACCAGCAAACGGACTAGCAACAGGGGGGACATTCAGTACTTC; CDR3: CTSKRTSNRGDIQYF
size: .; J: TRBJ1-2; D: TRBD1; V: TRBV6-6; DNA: TGTGCCACTCGACAGGGGGACCATGGCTACACCTTC; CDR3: CATRQGDHGYTF
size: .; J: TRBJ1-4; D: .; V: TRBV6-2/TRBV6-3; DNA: TGTGTCAGCAACGAAGTTGGGGTCGTTGAAAAACTGTTTTTT; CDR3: CVSNEVGVVEKLFF
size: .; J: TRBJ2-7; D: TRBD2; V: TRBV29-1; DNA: TGCAGCGTTGAATTACTAGCGGGAGGCTACGAGCAGTACTTC; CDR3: CSVELLAGGYEQYF
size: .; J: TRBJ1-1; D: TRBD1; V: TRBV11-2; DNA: TGTGCCAGCAGCCCTATGACAGGGGAGGCCTTCTTT; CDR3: CASSPMTGEAFF
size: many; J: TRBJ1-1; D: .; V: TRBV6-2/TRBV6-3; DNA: TGTGCCAGCAGTTACTCATACACTGAAGCTTTCTTT; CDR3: CASSYSYTEAFF
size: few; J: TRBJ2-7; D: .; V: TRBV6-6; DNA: TGTGCCAGCAGTTACTCTGGGTCGGTCTCCTACGAGCAGTACTTC; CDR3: CASSYSGSVSYEQYF
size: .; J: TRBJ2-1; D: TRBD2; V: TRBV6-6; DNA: TGTGCCAGCAACGACAAAGCCGGGACTAGCGTAAACAATCAGCAGTTCTTC; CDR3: CASNDKAGTSVNNQQFF